This record covers a single TCR beta chain. Method: immunoSEQ multiplex PCR; TCRdb's copy keeps in-frame clones and lacks some. The table lists approximately 92,000 clones, about 92% of them singletons. The record originates from a study of T cell changes during pregnancy in multiple sclerosis. Germline V lookup: CDR1 MNHEY, CDR2 SMNVEV (reference sequence). Trimming removed 3 bases from V and 4 bases from J, with 10 bases in between. The CDR3 spans 14 residues. The input for sequencing was peripheral blood, taken in the first trimester of pregnancy. The TCR originated in a female donor with multiple sclerosis, enrolled in a pregnancy study. The chain couples TRBV27 to TRBJ2-1, with D possibly matching TRBD2 (5 bases). The CDR3 DNA is TGTGCCAGCAGTTTGCTAGCAGTATACAATGAGCAGTTCTTC. Translated: CASSLLAVYNEQFF.